This T cell receptor (beta chain) was found in a study of early T cells in non-severe SARS-CoV-2 infection. Individually, cDNA molecules had unique molecular identifiers attached to them. A single record per CDR3 protein comes from TCRdb applying MiXCR to the 5' RACE reads. The sample includes about 60,000 distinct CDR3 sequences, approximately 12% of them seen just once. Between the trimmed V and J ends, which lost 1 base and 2 bases, there was a span of 12 bases. The CDR3 consists of 16 residues. Germline V gene data show CDR1 as SGHTA and CDR2 as FQGNSA. This clonotype has ten or more counts. The material sequenced was whole blood. The receptor was derived from an adult who was a healthcare worker with PCR-confirmed SARS-CoV-2 infection or an uninfected control (not recorded which). The chain links TRBV7-2 to TRBJ1-3; the D is unclear. The CDR3 DNA sequence: TGTGCCAGCAGCTTAGATACCAGCCCCCCTGGAAACACCATATATTTT. This translates into CASSLDTSPPGNTIYF.